The present TCR beta chain was sequenced within a study of blood T cells in healthy people across ages. This CDR3 spans 12 amino acids. Trimming left V 3 bases short and J 6 bases short, with 9 bases between. A word on this clonotype: Its target is unknown.

Then a second PCR, running about 6 to 12 cycles, was carried out with a sample-barcoded 5' primer and a J-beta primer mix. TCRdb processed the 5' RACE reads anew with MiXCR; each CDR3 protein has one entry. The sample records 800,000 to 1,300,000 distinct CDR3 sequences, around 27% being singletons. Overall study results and limits: Versus aged donors, long-lived donors had higher diversity and more naive CD4+ cells. The diversity estimates, figures obtained from one million T cells, were considered underestimates. Conclusively comparing naive with antigen-experienced cells was impossible with unsorted PBMCs.

The sample also formed part of further work on T cells of mothers and their children. That work adds: Reads obtained per mother exceeded 9 million TCR beta CDR3 reads, with several million obtained per child.

The clonotype was recovered from a girl aged 2-10 years in good health. Sequenced: blood. The chain has TRBV12-3 or TRBV12-4 and TRBJ2-7, with D uncertain. The CDR3 nucleotides read TGTGCCAGCAGTTTGACAAAGGTCGAGCAGTACTTC. This codes for CASSLTKVEQYF.